What follows are 5 T cell receptor beta chains derived from one specimen sequenced in a study of OX40 agonist ivuxolimab in advanced cancers. Some clones are missing from TCRdb's copy, which holds only in-frame ones; the method was immunoSEQ multiplex PCR. In the table there are about 73,000 clones, roughly 92% of which are singletons. Sequencing was performed on CD4+ or CD8+ T cells sorted from blood, taken in a trial of the OX40 agonist ivuxolimab. The source of these receptors is an adult with an advanced solid tumor such as melanoma, head and neck, liver or kidney cancer.

The chain couples TRBV7-9 to TRBJ1-1; TRBD1 matches at 9 bases. The germline V gene encodes CDR1 SEHNR and CDR2 FQNEAQ (reference sequence). V trimming: 7 bases; J trimming: 4 bases; junction bases outside the gene matches: 13. The CDR3 has 16 amino acids. DNA of the CDR3: TGTGCCAGCACGAGGGACAGGGTATCTTTTGGCACTGAAGCTTTCTTT. This sequence encodes CASTRDRVSFGTEAFF.

The V and J genes are TRBV7-2 and TRBJ1-2, with a possible D match to TRBD1 (6 bases). This CDR3 is built from 17 residues. V was pared by 0 bases and J by 2 bases, with 16 bases between. CDR1 and CDR2 (germline): SGHTA, FQGNSA. This CDR3 is CASSLARTAILNYGYTF. CDR3 bases: TGTGCCAGCAGCTTAGCCAGGACAGCAATTTTGAACTATGGCTACACCTTC.

This rearrangement joins TRBV28 to TRBJ1-5; D remains unclear. Trimming took 7 bases from V and 2 from J, leaving 12 bases between them. The CDR3 covers 14 residues. The germline V gene encodes CDR1 MDHEN and CDR2 SYDVKM. CDR3: CASTRGVGNQPQHF. The DNA of the CDR3 is TGTGCCAGCACCCGCGGGGTTGGCAATCAGCCCCAGCATTTT.

The chain is built from TRBV5-6 and TRBJ2-1; tentative D call: TRBD1 (5 bases). Trimming shortened V by 2 bases and J by 7 bases, and 16 bases separated the two germline ends. CDR3 length: 15 residues. CDR1 is SGHDT and CDR2 is YYEEEE in the germline V gene. The CDR3 bases are TGTGCCAGCAGCTTAAGACGGTTCGACAGAAATGAGCAGTTCTTC. Encoded protein: CASSLRRFDRNEQFF.

In DNA, the CDR3 is TGTGCCAGCAGCGTAGAAGGGACATTAACCGGGGAGCTGTTTTTT. Translated, it gives CASSVEGTLTGELFF. The chain couples TRBV9 to TRBJ2-2, with D possibly matching TRBD1 (6 bases). Trimming removed 0 bases at V and 5 bases at J, with 11 bases between. The CDR3 is 15 residues long. Per germline, CDR1 SGDLS and CDR2 YYNGEE.